The source of this TCR beta chain is a study of blood T cell repertoires in COVID-19. On the study more broadly: The United States, Italy and Spain provided the acute and convalescent COVID-19 samples. PBMCs, B-cell-depleted T cells, or T cells provided the cDNA or gDNA that made up the material.

Sequenced by immunoSEQ multiplex PCR; TCRdb stores in-frame clones only, minus some. The data show 180,000 or so clones, approximately 78% seen once. V was clipped by 3 bases and J by 2 bases; unmatched bases: 4. The CDR3 runs to 15 residues. The germline gives CDR1 SGHTA, CDR2 FQGNSA. The chain employs TRBV7-2 and TRBJ2-3, with TRBD2 identical over 8 bases. Material for sequencing was peripheral blood. The clonotype was recovered from a woman of 80 years or more with active or convalescent COVID-19. CDR3 in amino acids: CASSFIGGATDTQYF. For the CDR3, the DNA is TGTGCCAGCAGCTTTATCGGGGGGGCCACAGATACGCAGTATTTT.